The clone carrying this T cell receptor beta chain has just a few counts. Antigen unknown. The data were taken from a study of T cell repertoires in cytomegalovirus infection. The study, taken as a whole, reports: HLA-C-restricted TCR beta clonotypes specific for CMV led the ex vivo response.

Germline loops: CDR1 LNHNV, CDR2 YYDKDF (reference sequence). The ends lost 1 base at V and 5 bases at J; junction bases unmatched: 8. The CDR3 runs to 15 residues. Each CDR3 protein is one row after TCRdb ran MiXCR on the reads. The sample includes 300,000 or so distinct CDR3 sequences, roughly 25% of them seen just once. Sequenced input: PBMCs. The sequence derives from a human donor in good health (CMV status not recorded). Some clones in this sample may be carry-over from other donors' samples. V and J are TRBV15 and TRBJ2-7; 7 nucleotides line up with TRBD2. The CDR3 loop reads CATSRGGTGGNEQYF. CDR3 sequence (DNA): TGTGCCACCAGCAGAGGCGGGACCGGGGGGAACGAGCAGTACTTC. The whole variable domain, remainder taken from reference TRBV15 and TRBJ2-7, is DAMVIQNPRYQVTQFGKPVTLSCSQTLNHNVMYWYQQKSSQAPKLLFHYYDKDFNNEADTPDNFQSRRPNTSFCFLDIRSPGLGDTAMYLCATSRGGTGGNEQYFGPGTRLTVT.